This T cell receptor (beta chain) came from a study of blood T cell repertoires in COVID-19. Study details: PBMCs, B-cell-depleted T cells, or T cells provided the cDNA or gDNA that made up the material.

The length of the CDR3 is 13 residues. The V segment lost 5 bases and the J segment 4 bases; nucleotides outside the gene matches: 2. Looked up from germline, CDR1 is SGHTA and CDR2 is FQGTGA. Study processing details: Amplification of reference gene primers provided the estimated nucleated cell counts. Sequenced by immunoSEQ multiplex PCR; TCRdb stores in-frame clones only, minus some. V and J calls plus clone size are reproduced from that table; the DNA served to infer D and trimming. The table lists approximately 190,000 clones, approximately 84% of them singletons. The chain joins TRBV7-3 to TRBJ2-5, with 9 positions matching TRBD1. The TCR originated in a human donor with acute or convalescent COVID-19. The donor label of this sample is uncertain. Sequencing used peripheral blood. CDR3 DNA sequence: TGTGCCAGCAGCCCGACAGGGGGAGAGACCCAGTACTTC. Translating gives CASSPTGGETQYF. The complete variable domain, with remaining parts taken from reference TRBV7-3 and TRBJ2-5, reads GAGVSQTPSNKVTEKGKYVELRCDPISGHTALYWYRQSLGQGPEFLIYFQGTGAADDSGLPNDRFFAVRPEGSVSTLKIQRTERGDSAVYLCASSPTGGETQYFGPGTRLLVL.